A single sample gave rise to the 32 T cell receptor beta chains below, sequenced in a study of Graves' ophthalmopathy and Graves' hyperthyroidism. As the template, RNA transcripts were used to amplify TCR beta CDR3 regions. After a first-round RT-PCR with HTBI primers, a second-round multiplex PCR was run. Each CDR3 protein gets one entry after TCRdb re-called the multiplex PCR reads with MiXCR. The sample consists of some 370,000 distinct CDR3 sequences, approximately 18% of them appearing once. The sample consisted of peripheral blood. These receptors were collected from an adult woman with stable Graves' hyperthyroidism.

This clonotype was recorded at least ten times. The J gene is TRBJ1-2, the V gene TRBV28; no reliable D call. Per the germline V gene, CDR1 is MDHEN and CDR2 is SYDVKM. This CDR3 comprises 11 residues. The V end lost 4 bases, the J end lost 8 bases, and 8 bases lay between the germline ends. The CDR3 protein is CASSWRSGYTF. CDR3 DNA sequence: TGTGCCAGCAGTTGGAGGAGCGGCTACACCTTC.

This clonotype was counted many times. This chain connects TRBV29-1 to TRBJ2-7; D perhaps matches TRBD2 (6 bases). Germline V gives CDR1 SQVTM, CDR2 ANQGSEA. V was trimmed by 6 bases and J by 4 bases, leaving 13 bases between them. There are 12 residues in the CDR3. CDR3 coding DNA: TGCAGCGTGGGCAGGACTACATACGAGCAGTACTTC. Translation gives CSVGRTTYEQYF.

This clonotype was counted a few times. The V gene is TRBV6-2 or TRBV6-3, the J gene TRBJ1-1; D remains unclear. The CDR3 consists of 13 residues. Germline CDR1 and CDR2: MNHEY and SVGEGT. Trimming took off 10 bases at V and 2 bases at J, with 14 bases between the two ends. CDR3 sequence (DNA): TGTGCCACCTCTTACGAGGGTAACACTGAAGCTTTCTTT. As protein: CATSYEGNTEAFF.

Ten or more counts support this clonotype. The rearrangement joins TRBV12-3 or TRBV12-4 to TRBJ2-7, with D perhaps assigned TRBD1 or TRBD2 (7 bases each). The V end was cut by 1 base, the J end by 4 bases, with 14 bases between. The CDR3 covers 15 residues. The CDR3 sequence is CASSLGSRGGYEQYF. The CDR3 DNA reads TGTGCCAGCAGTTTAGGTAGCAGGGGGGGGTACGAGCAGTACTTC.

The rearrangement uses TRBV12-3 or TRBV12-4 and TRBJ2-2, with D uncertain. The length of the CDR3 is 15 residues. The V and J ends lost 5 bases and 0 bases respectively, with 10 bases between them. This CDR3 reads CASSGAVANTGELFF. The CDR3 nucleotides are TGTGCCAGCAGTGGCGCCGTAGCGAACACCGGGGAGCTGTTTTTT.

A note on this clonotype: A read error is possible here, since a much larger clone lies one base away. The chain's CDR3 is CSVAGGQGMYEQYF. The CDR3 DNA reads TGCAGCGTTGCGGGCGGACAGGGTATGTACGAGCAGTACTTC. This sequence joins TRBV29-1 and TRBJ2-7; TRBD1 aligns across 8 bases. Looked up from germline, CDR1 is SQVTM and CDR2 is ANQGSEA. Trimming at V came to 4 bases and at J to 4 bases, leaving 9 bases not matched to a gene. The CDR3 sequence is 14 residues long.

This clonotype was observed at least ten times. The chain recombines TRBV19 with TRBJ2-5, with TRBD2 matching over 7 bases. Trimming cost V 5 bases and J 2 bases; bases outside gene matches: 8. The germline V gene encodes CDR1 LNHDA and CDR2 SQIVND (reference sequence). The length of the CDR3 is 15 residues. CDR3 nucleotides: TGTGCCAGTAGTCCCGGACTAGGCCTTCAAGAGACCCAGTACTTC. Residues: CASSPGLGLQETQYF.

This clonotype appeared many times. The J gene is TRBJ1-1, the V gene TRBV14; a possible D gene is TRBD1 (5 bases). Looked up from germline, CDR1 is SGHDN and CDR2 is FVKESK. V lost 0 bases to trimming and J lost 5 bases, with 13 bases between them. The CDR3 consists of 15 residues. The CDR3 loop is CASSQDHGRVTEAFF. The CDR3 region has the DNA TGTGCCAGCAGCCAAGATCATGGCAGGGTTACTGAAGCTTTCTTT.

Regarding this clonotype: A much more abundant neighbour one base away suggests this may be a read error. This chain's CDR3 is CASTLDRYGTEAFF. The CDR3 bases are TGTGCCAGCACCTTGGACAGGTACGGCACTGAAGCTTTCTTT. J is TRBJ1-1 and V is TRBV6-1; 7 positions match TRBD1. The CDR3 length is 14 residues. With V trimmed by 7 bases and J by 4 bases, 9 bases remained unmatched. Germline CDR1 MNHNS, CDR2 SASEGT.

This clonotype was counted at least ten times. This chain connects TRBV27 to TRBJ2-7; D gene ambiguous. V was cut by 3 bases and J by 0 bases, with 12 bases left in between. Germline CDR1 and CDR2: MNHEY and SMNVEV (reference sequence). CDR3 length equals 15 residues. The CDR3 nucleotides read TGTGCCAGCAGTTTTGCCGGAAGCAGCTCCTACGAGCAGTACTTC. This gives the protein CASSFAGSSSYEQYF.

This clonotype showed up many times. This CDR3 is CASSPTGVEYGYTF. CDR3 in DNA: TGTGCCAGCAGTCCCACAGGGGTAGAGTATGGCTACACCTTC. The V gene is TRBV12-3 or TRBV12-4, the J gene TRBJ1-2, with TRBD1 matching over 7 bases. V dropped 5 bases and J dropped 5; count of bases not matched to a gene: 8. There are 14 residues in the CDR3.

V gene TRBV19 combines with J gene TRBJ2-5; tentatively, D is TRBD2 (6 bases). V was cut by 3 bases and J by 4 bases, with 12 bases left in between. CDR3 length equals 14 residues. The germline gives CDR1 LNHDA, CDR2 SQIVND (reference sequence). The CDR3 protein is CASSILGGRETQYF. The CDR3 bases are TGTGCCAGTAGTATTCTTGGAGGGAGAGAGACCCAGTACTTC.

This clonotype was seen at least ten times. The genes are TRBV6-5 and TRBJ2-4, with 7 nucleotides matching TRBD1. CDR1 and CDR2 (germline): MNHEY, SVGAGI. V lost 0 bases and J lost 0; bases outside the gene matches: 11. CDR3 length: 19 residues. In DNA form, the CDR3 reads TGTGCCAGCAGTTACTCGACGGCACAGGGGATACTAGCCAAAAACATTCAGTACTTC. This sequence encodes CASSYSTAQGILAKNIQYF.

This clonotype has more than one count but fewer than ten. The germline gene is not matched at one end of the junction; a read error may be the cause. The CDR3 sequence is CAGSQGPYTGELFF. Written as DNA, the CDR3 is TGCGCCGGCAGCCAAGGACCATACACCGGGGAGCTGTTTTTT. This rearrangement joins TRBV4-3 to TRBJ2-2; no reliable D call. In germline, CDR1 is LGHNA, CDR2 YSLEER. The CDR3 loop spans 14 amino acids.

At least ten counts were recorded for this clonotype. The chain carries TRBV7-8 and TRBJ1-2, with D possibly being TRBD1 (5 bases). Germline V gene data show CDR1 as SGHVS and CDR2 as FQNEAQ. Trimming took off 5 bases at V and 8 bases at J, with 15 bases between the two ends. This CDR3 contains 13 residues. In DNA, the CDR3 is TGTGCCAGCAGCAGCGGCGGGGGATTAGGCTACACCTTC. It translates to CASSSGGGLGYTF.

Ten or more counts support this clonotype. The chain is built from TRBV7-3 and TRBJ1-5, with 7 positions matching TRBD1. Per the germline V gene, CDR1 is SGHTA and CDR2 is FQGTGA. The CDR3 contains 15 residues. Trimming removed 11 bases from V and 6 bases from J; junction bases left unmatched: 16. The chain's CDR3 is CAPNRGPVLGQPQHF. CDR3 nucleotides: TGTGCCCCGAACAGGGGACCCGTACTAGGTCAGCCCCAGCATTTT. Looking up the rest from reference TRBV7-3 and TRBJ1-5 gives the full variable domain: GAGVSQTPSNKVTEKGKYVELRCDPISGHTALYWYRQSLGQGPEFLIYFQGTGAADDSGLPNDRFFAVRPEGSVSTLKIQRTERGDSAVYLCAPNRGPVLGQPQHFGDGTRLSIL.

This chain's CDR3 is CASSYVPAGTEAFF. In nucleotides, the CDR3 is TGTGCCAGCAGCTACGTCCCGGCCGGCACTGAAGCTTTCTTT. V is TRBV7-2 and J is TRBJ1-1; D gene ambiguous. CDR3 length: 14 amino acids. The germline V gene encodes CDR1 SGHTA and CDR2 FQGNSA. V was cut by 4 bases and J by 4 bases, with 13 bases left in between.

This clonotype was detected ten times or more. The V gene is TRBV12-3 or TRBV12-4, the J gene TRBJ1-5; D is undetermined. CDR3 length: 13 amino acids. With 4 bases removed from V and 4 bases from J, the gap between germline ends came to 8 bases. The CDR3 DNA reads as TGTGCCAGCAGTTATGTGGGTAATCAGCCCCAGCATTTT. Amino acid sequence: CASSYVGNQPQHF.

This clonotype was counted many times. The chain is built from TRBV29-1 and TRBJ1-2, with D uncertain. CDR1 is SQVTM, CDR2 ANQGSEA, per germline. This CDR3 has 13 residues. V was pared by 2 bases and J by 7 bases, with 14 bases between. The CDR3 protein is CSVEFANRPGYTF. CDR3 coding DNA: TGCAGCGTTGAATTTGCGAACCGGCCTGGCTACACCTTC.

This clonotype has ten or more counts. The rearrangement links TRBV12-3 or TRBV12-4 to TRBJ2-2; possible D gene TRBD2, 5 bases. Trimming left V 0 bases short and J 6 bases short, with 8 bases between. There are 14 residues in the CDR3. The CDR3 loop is CASSLALAAGELFF. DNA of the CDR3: TGTGCCAGCAGTTTAGCGCTAGCCGCCGGGGAGCTGTTTTTT.

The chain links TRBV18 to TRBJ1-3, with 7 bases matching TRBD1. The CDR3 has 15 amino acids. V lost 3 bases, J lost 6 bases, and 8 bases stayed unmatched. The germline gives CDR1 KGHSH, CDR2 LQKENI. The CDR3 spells CASSPRTGPLNTIYF. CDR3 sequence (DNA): TGTGCCAGCTCACCGCGGACAGGCCCGTTAAACACCATATATTTT.

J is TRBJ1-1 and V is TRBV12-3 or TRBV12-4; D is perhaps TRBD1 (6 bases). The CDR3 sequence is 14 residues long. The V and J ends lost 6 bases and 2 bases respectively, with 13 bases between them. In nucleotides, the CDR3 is TGTGCCAGCAGCTATGGGGGGGCTAACACTGAAGCTTTCTTT. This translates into CASSYGGANTEAFF.

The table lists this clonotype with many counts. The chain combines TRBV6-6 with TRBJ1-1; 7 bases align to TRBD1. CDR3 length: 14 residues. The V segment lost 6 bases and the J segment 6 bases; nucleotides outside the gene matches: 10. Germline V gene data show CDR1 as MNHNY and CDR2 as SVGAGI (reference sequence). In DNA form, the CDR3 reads TGTGCCAGCAGATTTACAGGGGAACGGTCTGAAGCTTTCTTT. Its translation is CASRFTGERSEAFF.

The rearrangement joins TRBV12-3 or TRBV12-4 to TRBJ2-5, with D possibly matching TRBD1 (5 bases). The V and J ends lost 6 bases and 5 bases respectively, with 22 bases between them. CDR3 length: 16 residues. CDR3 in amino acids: CASSSRQTIIMETQYF. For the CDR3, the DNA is TGTGCCAGCAGCTCCCGACAGACGATCATCATGGAGACCCAGTACTTC.

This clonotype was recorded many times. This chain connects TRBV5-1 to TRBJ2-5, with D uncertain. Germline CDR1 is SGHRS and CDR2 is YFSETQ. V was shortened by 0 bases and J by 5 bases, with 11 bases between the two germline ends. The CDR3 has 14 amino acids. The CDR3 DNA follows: TGCGCCAGCAGCTTGGCCGGCACGTGGGAGACCCAGTACTTC. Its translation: CASSLAGTWETQYF. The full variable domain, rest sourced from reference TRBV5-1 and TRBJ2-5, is KAGVTQTPRYLIKTRGQQVTLSCSPISGHRSVSWYQQTPGQGLQFLFEYFSETQRNKGNFPGRFSGRQFSNSRSEMNVSTLELGDSALYLCASSLAGTWETQYFGPGTRLLVL.

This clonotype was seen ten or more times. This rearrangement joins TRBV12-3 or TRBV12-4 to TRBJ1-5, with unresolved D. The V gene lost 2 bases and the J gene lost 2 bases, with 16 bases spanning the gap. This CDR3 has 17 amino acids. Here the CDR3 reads CASSLYLTPRGNQPQHF. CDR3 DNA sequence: TGTGCCAGCAGTTTATATCTTACCCCTCGGGGCAATCAGCCCCAGCATTTT.

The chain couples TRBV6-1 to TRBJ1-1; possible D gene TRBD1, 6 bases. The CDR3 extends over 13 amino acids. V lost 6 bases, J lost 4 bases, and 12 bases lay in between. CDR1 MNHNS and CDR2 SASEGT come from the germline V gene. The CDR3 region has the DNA TGTGCCAGCAGGGAGGGGGGGTTCACTGAAGCTTTCTTT. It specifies CASREGGFTEAFF.

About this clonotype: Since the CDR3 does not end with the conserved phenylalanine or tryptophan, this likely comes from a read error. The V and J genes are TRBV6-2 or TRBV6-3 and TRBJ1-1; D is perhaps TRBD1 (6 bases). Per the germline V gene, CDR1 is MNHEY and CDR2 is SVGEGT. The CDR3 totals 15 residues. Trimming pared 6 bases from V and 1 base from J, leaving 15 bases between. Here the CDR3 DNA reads TGTGCCAGCAGAAACACAGGGAATCGGAACACTGAAGCTTTCGTT. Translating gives CASRNTGNRNTEAFV.

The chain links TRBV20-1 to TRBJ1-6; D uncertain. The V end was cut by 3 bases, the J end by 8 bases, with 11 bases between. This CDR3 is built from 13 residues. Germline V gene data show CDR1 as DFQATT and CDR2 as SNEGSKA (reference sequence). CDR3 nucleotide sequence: TGCAGTGCTAGGTCCTCCGCCGATTCACCCCTCCACTTT. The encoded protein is CSARSSADSPLHF.

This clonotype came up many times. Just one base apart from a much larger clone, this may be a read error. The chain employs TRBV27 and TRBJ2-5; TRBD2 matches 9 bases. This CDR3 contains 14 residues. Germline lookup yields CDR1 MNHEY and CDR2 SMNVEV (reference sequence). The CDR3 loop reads CASSLSRLAETRYF. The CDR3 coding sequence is TGTGCCAGCAGTTTATCTCGACTAGCGGAGACCCGGTACTTC.

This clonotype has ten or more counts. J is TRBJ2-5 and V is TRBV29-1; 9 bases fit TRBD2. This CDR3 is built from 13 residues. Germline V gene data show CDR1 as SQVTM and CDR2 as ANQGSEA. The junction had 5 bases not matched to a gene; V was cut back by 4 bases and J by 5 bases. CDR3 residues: CSVVAGVWETQYF. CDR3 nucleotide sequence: TGCAGCGTTGTAGCGGGAGTTTGGGAGACCCAGTACTTC.

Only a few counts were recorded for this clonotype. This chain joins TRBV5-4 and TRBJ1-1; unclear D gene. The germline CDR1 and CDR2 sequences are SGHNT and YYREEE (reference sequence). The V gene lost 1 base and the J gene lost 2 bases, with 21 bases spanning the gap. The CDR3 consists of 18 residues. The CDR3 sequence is CASSLRPSTTAFNTEAFF. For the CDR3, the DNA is TGTGCCAGCAGCTTGCGTCCATCAACCACAGCTTTTAACACTGAAGCTTTCTTT.